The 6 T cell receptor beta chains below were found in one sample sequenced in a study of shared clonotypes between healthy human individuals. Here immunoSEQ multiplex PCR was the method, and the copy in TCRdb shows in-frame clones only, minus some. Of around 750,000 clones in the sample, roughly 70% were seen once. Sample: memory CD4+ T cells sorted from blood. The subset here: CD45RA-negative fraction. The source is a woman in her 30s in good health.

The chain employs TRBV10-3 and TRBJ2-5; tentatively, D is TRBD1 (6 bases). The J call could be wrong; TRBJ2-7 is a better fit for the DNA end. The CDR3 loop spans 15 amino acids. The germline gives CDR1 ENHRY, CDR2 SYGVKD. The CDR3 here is CAISAGQFTPYEQYF. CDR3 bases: TGTGCCATCAGTGCGGGACAATTTACCCCCTACGAGCAGTACTTC.

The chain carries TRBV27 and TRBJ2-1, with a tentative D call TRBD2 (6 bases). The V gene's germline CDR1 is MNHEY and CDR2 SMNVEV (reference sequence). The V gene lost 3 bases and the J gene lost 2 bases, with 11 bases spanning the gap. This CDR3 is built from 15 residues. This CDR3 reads CASSFEAGTYNEQFF. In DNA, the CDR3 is TGTGCCAGCAGTTTCGAGGCGGGAACCTACAATGAGCAGTTCTTC.

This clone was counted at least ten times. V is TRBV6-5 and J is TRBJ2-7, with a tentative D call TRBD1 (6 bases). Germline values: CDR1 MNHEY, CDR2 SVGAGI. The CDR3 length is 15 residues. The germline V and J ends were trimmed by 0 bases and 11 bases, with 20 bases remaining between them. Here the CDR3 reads CASSYSSLGAGDEYF. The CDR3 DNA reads TGTGCCAGCAGTTACTCGAGCTTGGGGGCAGGTGACGAGTACTTC.

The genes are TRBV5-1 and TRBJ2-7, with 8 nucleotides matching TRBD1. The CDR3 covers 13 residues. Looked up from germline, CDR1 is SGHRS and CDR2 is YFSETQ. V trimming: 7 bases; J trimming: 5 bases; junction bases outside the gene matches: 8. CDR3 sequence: CASSGQGGHEQYF. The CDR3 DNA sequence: TGCGCCAGCTCTGGACAGGGCGGTCACGAGCAGTACTTC.

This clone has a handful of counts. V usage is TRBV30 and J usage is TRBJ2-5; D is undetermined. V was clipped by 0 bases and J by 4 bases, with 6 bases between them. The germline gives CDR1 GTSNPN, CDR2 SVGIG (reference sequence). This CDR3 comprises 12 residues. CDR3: CAWSVSLETQYF. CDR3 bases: TGTGCCTGGAGTGTCTCCCTAGAGACCCAGTACTTC.

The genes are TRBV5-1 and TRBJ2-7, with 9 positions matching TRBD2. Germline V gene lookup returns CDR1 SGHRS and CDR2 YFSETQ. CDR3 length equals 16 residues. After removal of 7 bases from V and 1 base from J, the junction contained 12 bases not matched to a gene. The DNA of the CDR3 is TGCGCCAGCCTCTCTAGCGGGGAACCCGCATCCTACGAGCAGTACTTC. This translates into CASLSSGEPASYEQYF. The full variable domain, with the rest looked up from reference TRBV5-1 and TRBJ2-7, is KAGVTQTPRYLIKTRGQQVTLSCSPISGHRSVSWYQQTPGQGLQFLFEYFSETQRNKGNFPGRFSGRQFSNSRSEMNVSTLELGDSALYLCASLSSGEPASYEQYFGPGTRLTVT.